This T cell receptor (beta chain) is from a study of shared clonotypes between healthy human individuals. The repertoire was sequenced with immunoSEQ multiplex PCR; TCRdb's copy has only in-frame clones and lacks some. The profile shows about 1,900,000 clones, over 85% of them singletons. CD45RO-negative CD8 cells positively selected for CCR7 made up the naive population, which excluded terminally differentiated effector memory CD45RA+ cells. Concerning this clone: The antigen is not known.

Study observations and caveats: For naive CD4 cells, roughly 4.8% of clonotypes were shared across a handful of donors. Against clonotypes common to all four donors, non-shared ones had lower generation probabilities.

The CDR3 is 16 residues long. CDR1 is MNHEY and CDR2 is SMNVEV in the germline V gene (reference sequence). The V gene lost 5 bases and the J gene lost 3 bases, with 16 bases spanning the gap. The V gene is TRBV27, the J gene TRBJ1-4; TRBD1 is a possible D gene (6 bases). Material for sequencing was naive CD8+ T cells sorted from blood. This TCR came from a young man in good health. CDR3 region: CASSPLPQGSNEKLFF. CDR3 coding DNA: TGTGCCAGCAGTCCACTCCCACAGGGCTCTAATGAAAAACTGTTTTTT.